A single sample gave rise to the 19 T cell receptor beta chains below, sequenced in a study of blood T cell repertoires in COVID-19. Assay: immunoSEQ multiplex PCR; the TCRdb copy retains only in-frame clones and omits some. The sample yields about 120,000 clones, over 75% seen once. The sample was peripheral blood. The receptors originated from a woman aged 65 to 85 who had recovered from COVID-19.

V usage is TRBV7-2 and J usage is TRBJ2-7; 11 bases are shared with TRBD2. The CDR3 is 16 residues long. Germline CDR1 and CDR2: SGHTA and FQGNSA. V lost 5 bases and J lost 4; bases outside the gene matches: 10. CDR3 sequence reads: CASSAILAGAPYEQYF. Written as DNA, the CDR3 is TGTGCCAGCAGCGCCATACTAGCGGGAGCCCCTTACGAGCAGTACTTC.

This clone was recorded once. The genes are TRBV4-1 and TRBJ1-2; 7 positions match TRBD1. The CDR3 consists of 16 residues. In germline, CDR1 is MGHRA, CDR2 YSYEKL. V was clipped by 0 bases and J by 4 bases; unmatched bases: 8. DNA for the CDR3: TGCGCCAGCAGCCAAGATCGAGGGGGCTTAGGCTATGGCTACACCTTC. It translates to CASSQDRGGLGYGYTF.

The count of this clone is one. The chain couples TRBV18 to TRBJ2-1; the D gene is possibly TRBD1 (6 bases). Deletions cut 2 bases from V and 10 bases from J, with 18 bases between. The CDR3 is made up of 15 amino acids. From germline, CDR1 is KGHSH and CDR2 LQKENI. In DNA form, the CDR3 reads TGTGCCAGCTCACCAATAGAGGTCCCACAGGGCGAGCAGTTCTTC. Residues: CASSPIEVPQGEQFF.

The V call is TRBV18, the J call TRBJ2-1; no clear D. V gave up 0 bases and J gave up 7 bases, with 16 bases separating them. The CDR3 contains 16 residues. Germline-derived CDR1 and CDR2 are KGHSH and LQKENI. The CDR3 here is CASSPPRTTFRNEQFF. The CDR3 DNA reads TGTGCCAGCTCACCACCTCGTACTACCTTTCGGAATGAGCAGTTCTTC.

The V and J genes are TRBV5-1 and TRBJ2-2, with 7 bases that match TRBD1. In germline, CDR1 is SGHRS, CDR2 YFSETQ. This CDR3 has 15 amino acids. The V and J ends lost 0 bases and 3 bases, in that order; junction bases with no gene match: 2. The CDR3 region is CASSLDTGDTGELFF. CDR3 nucleotide sequence: TGCGCCAGCAGCTTGGATACAGGGGACACCGGGGAGCTGTTTTTT.

The chain uses TRBV4-3 and TRBJ2-7; tentative D call: TRBD2 (6 bases). The V and J ends lost 4 bases and 4 bases respectively, with 14 bases between them. Germline V gene sequence: CDR1 LGHNA, CDR2 YSLEER. The CDR3 has 14 residues. The CDR3 DNA is TGCGCCAGCAGCCGGAGGGTCGGACGATACGAGCAGTACTTC. Translating gives CASSRRVGRYEQYF.

The rearrangement joins TRBV7-9 to TRBJ2-2; the D gene is possibly TRBD1 (6 bases). Trimming shortened V by 6 bases and J by 0 bases, and 8 bases separated the two germline ends. The CDR3 consists of 14 residues. Per germline, CDR1 SEHNR and CDR2 FQNEAQ (reference sequence). The CDR3 DNA sequence: TGTGCCAGCAGACAGGGAGCGAACACCGGGGAGCTGTTTTTT. It encodes CASRQGANTGELFF.

The chain joins TRBV10-3 to TRBJ1-2, with 10 bases fitting TRBD1. Germline-derived CDR1 and CDR2 are ENHRY and SYGVKD. V shed 6 bases and J 6 bases; nucleotides not matched to a gene: 7. CDR3 length: 14 residues. Here the CDR3 DNA reads TGTGCCATCAGGGGCCTGACAGGGGGCCATGGCTACACCTTC. This translates into CAIRGLTGGHGYTF.

This clone was seen a handful of times. The rearrangement links TRBV7-9 to TRBJ2-7, with TRBD1 matching over 7 bases. CDR3 length: 14 residues. The V gene's germline CDR1 is SEHNR and CDR2 FQNEAQ (reference sequence). Germline trimming cut 5 bases from V and 8 bases from J; bases unmatched to any gene: 12. The CDR3 bases are TGTGCCAGCAGCCTCCGGGACAGCTCTACGAAGCAGTACTTC. Translating gives CASSLRDSSTKQYF.

The rearrangement joins TRBV15 to TRBJ2-5; 12 bases are shared with TRBD2. The CDR3 is made up of 20 amino acids. After removal of 2 bases from V and 1 base from J, the junction contained 14 bases not matched to a gene. Per germline, CDR1 LNHNV and CDR2 YYDKDF (reference sequence). CDR3: CATSRPRGLAGPLLQETQYF. Written as DNA, the CDR3 is TGTGCCACCAGCAGACCGAGGGGACTAGCGGGCCCCCTTCTCCAAGAGACCCAGTACTTC.

This clone was observed a single time. This chain connects TRBV11-3 to TRBJ2-7, with 8 bases fitting TRBD2. Germline V lookup: CDR1 SGHNT, CDR2 YENEEA. This CDR3 comprises 13 residues. V gave up 5 bases and J gave up 4 bases; unmatched junction bases: 4. The CDR3 sequence: CASSPGRGYEQYF. CDR3 DNA: TGTGCCAGCAGCCCCGGGAGGGGTTACGAGCAGTACTTC.

The rearrangement joins TRBV20-1 to TRBJ2-1; no firm D call. Germline CDR1 reads DFQATT; CDR2 reads SNEGSKA (reference sequence). V shed 3 bases and J shed 0 bases, with 6 bases lying between them. The CDR3 is made up of 13 amino acids. CDR3 amino acids: CSASASSYNEQFF. DNA for the CDR3: TGCAGTGCTAGTGCTAGCTCCTACAATGAGCAGTTCTTC.

The CDR3 DNA reads as TGTGCCAGCTCACCACCGGCTAGCTACGAGCAGTACTTC. It codes for CASSPPASYEQYF. This chain uses TRBV18 with TRBJ2-7, with D uncertain. The germline V gene encodes CDR1 KGHSH and CDR2 LQKENI. CDR3 length: 13 amino acids. Trimming shortened V by 0 bases and J by 3 bases, and 6 bases separated the two germline ends.

The chain carries TRBV30 and TRBJ2-5, with TRBD2 as a possible D gene (7 bases). This CDR3 spans 15 amino acids. Germline CDR1 GTSNPN, CDR2 SVGIG (reference sequence). The germline V and J ends were trimmed by 2 bases and 7 bases, with 20 bases remaining between them. The CDR3 nucleotides are TGTGCCTGGAGTTTCGGCGGGGGCCCACAGGGGACCCAGTACTTC. This codes for CAWSFGGGPQGTQYF.

V gene TRBV6-1 combines with J gene TRBJ1-5; D is uncertain. V was pared by 3 bases and J by 6 bases, with 9 bases between. CDR3 length: 13 residues. Germline CDR1 and CDR2: MNHNS and SASEGT. The CDR3 loop reads CASSDRIRQPQHF. The CDR3 DNA is TGTGCCAGCAGTGACAGGATACGTCAGCCCCAGCATTTT.

The chain combines TRBV18 with TRBJ1-5; D gene ambiguous. This CDR3 is 14 amino acids long. CDR1 is KGHSH, CDR2 LQKENI, per germline. V gave up 4 bases and J gave up 3 bases, with 10 bases separating them. CDR3 in DNA: TGTGCCAGCTCACATGAGAGGGCCAATCAGCCCCAGCATTTT. Protein sequence: CASSHERANQPQHF.

A single count supports this clone. This chain connects TRBV7-2 to TRBJ2-7, with D possibly being TRBD1 (5 bases). With 2 bases removed from V and 3 bases from J, the gap between germline ends came to 20 bases. Germline assignment: CDR1 SGHTA and CDR2 FQGNSA. This CDR3 spans 17 amino acids. The CDR3 region is CASSLSRQGTLGYEQYF. The CDR3 DNA reads as TGTGCCAGCAGCTTAAGCAGGCAGGGCACGCTAGGCTACGAGCAGTACTTC.

Of note for this clone: The junction departs from the called germline gene at one end, perhaps through a read error. The chain is built from TRBV18 and TRBJ2-3, with TRBD1 matching over 7 bases. The CDR3 spans 16 residues. Per germline, CDR1 KGHSH and CDR2 LQKENI. The DNA of the CDR3 is TGTGCCAACTCACCAAAAGGGGGCGCAGGAAGAGATACGCAGTATTTT. Its protein is CANSPKGGAGRDTQYF.

This chain joins TRBV11-1 and TRBJ1-2, with TRBD1 matching over 11 bases. V gave up 5 bases and J gave up 8 bases; unmatched junction bases: 13. The CDR3 length is 16 residues. The germline V gene encodes CDR1 SGHAT and CDR2 FQDESV (reference sequence). CDR3 nucleotide sequence: TGTGCCAGCAGCCCCGGGACAGGGGGTTTGACGACGGGCTACACCTTC. As protein: CASSPGTGGLTTGYTF.